This T cell receptor (beta chain) was found in a study of vaccination and CD4 T cells after COVID-19. As regards this clonotype: What it binds is not known.

The Oncomine TCR Beta short-read assay generated sequence data from the DNA of cultured CD4+ T cells. Extraction of genomic DNA was performed on cultured CD4+ T cells. TCRdb re-derived calls from the PCR reads in MiXCR, one entry per CDR3 protein. The sample includes 5,000 to 8,000 distinct CDR3 sequences, roughly 18% of them seen just once. Treatment meaning: approximately 9-day PBMC culture with coronavirus spike peptide pools or control peptides (ViraFEST assay). Before TCRs were sequenced, ViraFEST expanded antigen-specific T cells with peptide pools. Germline loops: CDR1 SGHTA, CDR2 FQGNSA. The CDR3 runs to 16 residues. The trim removed 4 bases at V and 8 bases at J, leaving 12 bases unmatched.

The rearrangement uses TRBV7-2 and TRBJ2-1; 9 bases match TRBD1. The TCR sequence derives from a human donor who had recovered from COVID-19. Sequencing was performed on CD4+ T cells from blood, cultured in vitro. The CDR3 nucleotides read TGTGCCAGCAGCTGGAACAGGGGGCGCGTAGTGGATGAGCAGTTCTTC. Amino acids: CASSWNRGRVVDEQFF.